This paragraph covers one TCR beta chain sequence. The sample is drawn from a study of low-dose radiotherapy and immunotherapy resistance in tumors. Trimming removed 8 bases from V and 1 base from J, with 11 bases in between. The CDR3 spans 13 residues. Germline-derived CDR1 and CDR2 are KGHSH and LQKENI. Primers used for first-strand cDNA, a TRAV- and TRBV-specific set, covered both alpha and beta chains. TCRs were amplified for approximately 21 PCR cycles with a constant-region primer and V-primer adapter. TCRdb re-called the reads with MiXCR, one entry per CDR3 protein. The sample records 9,800 or so distinct CDR3 sequences, 75% being singletons.

The TCR sequence derives from a human donor with advanced metastatic prostate, ovarian, gallbladder or colorectal cancer (not recorded which). This table probably holds off-target reads from a library built for another chain. The gene calls are TRBV18 and TRBJ1-1, with a possible D match to TRBD1 (6 bases). This CDR3 is CASAGQTNTEAFF. CDR3 DNA: TGTGCCAGCGCAGGACAGACGAACACTGAAGCTTTCTTT.